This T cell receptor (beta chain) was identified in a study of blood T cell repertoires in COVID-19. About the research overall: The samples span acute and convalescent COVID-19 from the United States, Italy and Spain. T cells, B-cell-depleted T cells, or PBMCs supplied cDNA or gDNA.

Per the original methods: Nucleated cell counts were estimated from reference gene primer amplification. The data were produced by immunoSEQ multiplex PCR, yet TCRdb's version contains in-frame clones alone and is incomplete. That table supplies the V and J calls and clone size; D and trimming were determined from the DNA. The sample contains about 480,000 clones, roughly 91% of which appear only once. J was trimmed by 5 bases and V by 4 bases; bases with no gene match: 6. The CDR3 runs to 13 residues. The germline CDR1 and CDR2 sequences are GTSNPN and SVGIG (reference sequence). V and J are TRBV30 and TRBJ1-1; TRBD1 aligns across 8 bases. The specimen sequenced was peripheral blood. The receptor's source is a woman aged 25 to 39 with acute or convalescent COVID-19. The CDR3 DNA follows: TGTGCCTGGACAAGGACAGGGCCGACTGAAGCTTTCTTT. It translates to CAWTRTGPTEAFF.